Listed here are 19 T cell receptor beta chains from one sample, sequenced in a study of T cells after yellow fever vaccination. TCRdb independently ran MiXCR on the 5' RACE reads; one entry per CDR3 protein. The sample includes 300,000 or so distinct CDR3 sequences, less than 9.5% seen only once; the top ten take approximately 15%. The specimen comprised PBMCs, sampled 45 days after the first yellow fever vaccination. The source is a man aged 18 to 35 who received the YFV17D yellow fever vaccine.

This clonotype occurred many times. V gene TRBV5-1 combines with J gene TRBJ1-1; perhaps TRBD1 as D (5 bases). The CDR3 loop spans 13 amino acids. The V end was cut by 0 bases, the J end by 7 bases, with 10 bases between. The germline CDR1 and CDR2 sequences are SGHRS and YFSETQ. The CDR3 DNA is TGCGCCAGCAGCTTGGGGACGGGACGTGAAGCTTTCTTT. Residues: CASSLGTGREAFF.

The chain is built from TRBV28 and TRBJ2-1, with D hard to call. V was cut by 6 bases and J by 2 bases, with 20 bases left in between. CDR3 size: 17 residues. Germline CDR1 MDHEN, CDR2 SYDVKM. The CDR3 coding sequence is TGTGCCAGCAGCCCCGGCGGTGCTACAAAACCCTACAATGAGCAGTTCTTC. Amino acid sequence: CASSPGGATKPYNEQFF.

V usage is TRBV6-5 and J usage is TRBJ2-5, with 10 bases that match TRBD2. Germline V gives CDR1 MNHEY, CDR2 SVGAGI. The CDR3 has 18 amino acids. V was pared by 0 bases and J by 1 base, with 8 bases of the junction left unmatched. The chain's CDR3 is CASSYSSWASGSQETQYF. For the CDR3, the DNA is TGTGCCAGCAGTTACTCGAGTTGGGCTAGCGGGAGCCAAGAGACCCAGTACTTC.

This chain links TRBV11-2 with TRBJ2-2; D may match TRBD1 or TRBD2 (5 bases each). V was pared by 4 bases and J by 0 bases, with 12 bases between. The CDR3 has 16 amino acids. From germline, CDR1 is SGHAT and CDR2 FQNNGV. The CDR3 reads CASSWDPDANTGELFF. The CDR3 DNA is TGTGCCAGCAGCTGGGACCCCGACGCGAACACCGGGGAGCTGTTTTTT.

This clonotype has a count of ten or more. This chain connects TRBV7-2 to TRBJ2-1, with 8 bases that match TRBD2. The CDR3 contains 13 residues. Germline V gene sequence: CDR1 SGHTA, CDR2 FQGNSA. With 1 base clipped from V and 9 bases from J, the junction kept 2 bases outside the gene matches. CDR3 coding DNA: TGTGCCAGCAGCTTAGGTCTAGCGGGTGAGCAGTTCTTC. This codes for CASSLGLAGEQFF.

The chain has TRBV3-1 and TRBJ2-5, with 7 nucleotides matching TRBD2. CDR1 LGHDT and CDR2 YNNKEL come from the germline V gene (reference sequence). Trimming cost V 8 bases and J 4 bases; bases outside gene matches: 10. The CDR3 has 14 amino acids. CDR3 coding DNA: TGTGCCAGCGCCCCGAGCGGGGAGTTAGAGACCCAGTACTTC. Translation: CASAPSGELETQYF.

The chain combines TRBV5-1 with TRBJ2-1; 13 bases map to TRBD2. The CDR3 runs to 16 residues. With V trimmed by 3 bases and J by 6 bases, 6 bases remained unmatched. Germline V gives CDR1 SGHRS, CDR2 YFSETQ. This CDR3 is CASSSTGTSGANEQFF. DNA for the CDR3: TGCGCCAGCAGCTCCACCGGGACTAGCGGGGCCAATGAGCAGTTCTTC.

At least ten counts were recorded for this clonotype. The genes are TRBV9 and TRBJ2-3; D is undetermined. CDR1 is SGDLS, CDR2 YYNGEE, per germline. Trimming removed 2 bases from V and 0 bases from J, with 7 bases in between. The CDR3 runs to 14 residues. CDR3 sequence reads: CASSVAQSTDTQYF. The DNA of the CDR3 is TGTGCCAGCAGCGTTGCCCAGAGCACAGATACGCAGTATTTT.

This clonotype has only a few counts. The chain employs TRBV10-3 and TRBJ2-2; 8 positions match TRBD1. V shed 5 bases, J shed 0 bases, and the junction held 2 bases outside the gene matches. There are 15 residues in the CDR3. Germline CDR1 ENHRY, CDR2 SYGVKD. This CDR3 reads CAISSGQANTGELFF. In nucleotides, the CDR3 is TGTGCCATCAGTTCGGGACAGGCGAACACCGGGGAGCTGTTTTTT.

This clonotype has only a few counts. The chain links TRBV5-1 to TRBJ2-5, with D tentatively TRBD2 (6 bases). The germline V and J ends were trimmed by 0 bases and 3 bases, with 18 bases remaining between them. CDR3 length: 17 residues. The germline gives CDR1 SGHRS, CDR2 YFSETQ. The CDR3 coding sequence is TGCGCCAGCAGCTTGGTGTCCGGGGGTCGGGTTAAAGAGACCCAGTACTTC. Translation gives CASSLVSGGRVKETQYF.

The J gene is TRBJ2-2, the V gene TRBV6-1, with TRBD2 as a possible D gene (7 bases). The CDR3 spans 15 residues. Trimming removed 7 bases at V and 4 bases at J, with 16 bases between. Germline V gives CDR1 MNHNS, CDR2 SASEGT. The CDR3 loop reads CASKAVRGGTGELFF. The CDR3 DNA reads as TGTGCCAGCAAGGCAGTTAGGGGGGGCACCGGGGAGCTGTTTTTT.

This clonotype was seen only a few times. This chain connects TRBV20-1 to TRBJ2-1; no firm D call. Germline V gene sequence: CDR1 DFQATT, CDR2 SNEGSKA (reference sequence). CDR3 length: 12 amino acids. The V end was cut by 3 bases, the J end by 6 bases, with 9 bases between. As DNA, the CDR3 is TGCAGTGCTAGTCGCGCTCTCAATGAGCAGTTCTTC. Translating it yields CSASRALNEQFF.

This clonotype was seen more than once but under ten times. The chain links TRBV7-8 to TRBJ2-3, with D perhaps matching TRBD2 (5 bases). Germline-derived CDR1 and CDR2 are SGHVS and FQNEAQ. The CDR3 sequence is 16 residues long. V was shortened by 5 bases and J by 2 bases, with 17 bases between the two germline ends. The CDR3 DNA reads as TGTGCCAGCAGCAACCGAAGACGGGGATTCACAGATACGCAGTATTTT. It yields the protein CASSNRRRGFTDTQYF. Using reference TRBV7-8 and TRBJ2-3 for the parts outside the CDR3, the full variable domain is GAGVSQSPRYKVAKRGQDVALRCDPISGHVSLFWYQQALGQGPEFLTYFQNEAQLDKSGLPSDRFFAERPEGSVSTLKIQRTQQEDSAVYLCASSNRRRGFTDTQYFGPGTRLTVL.

The V call is TRBV5-5, the J call TRBJ1-2; D may be TRBD1 (5 bases). The CDR3 has 15 amino acids. Germline CDR1 is SGHKS and CDR2 is YYEKEE (reference sequence). The V end lost 1 base, the J end lost 4 bases, and 14 bases lay between the germline ends. For the CDR3, the DNA is TGTGCCAGCAGCTTGTTTGCAGGGACCGTCTATGGCTACACCTTC. Protein product: CASSLFAGTVYGYTF.

There are a few counts of this clonotype. CDR3 nucleotide sequence: TGTGCCAGCAGTTTAGGGCTGAGTAACACCGGGGAGCTGTTTTTT. As protein: CASSLGLSNTGELFF. The chain employs TRBV12-3 or TRBV12-4 and TRBJ2-2; D unclear. Between the trimmed V and J ends, which lost 1 base and 2 bases, there was a span of 8 bases. The CDR3 loop spans 15 amino acids.

This clonotype was observed many times. This chain connects TRBV13 to TRBJ2-7, with 9 nucleotides matching TRBD2. CDR1 and CDR2 from the germline V gene are PRHDT and FYEKMQ (reference sequence). Unmatched junction bases numbered 11, after V lost 5 bases and J lost 6 bases. The CDR3 contains 15 residues. CDR3 amino acids: CASSPSTAGGLEQYF. The DNA of the CDR3 is TGTGCCAGCAGCCCCTCCACGGCGGGGGGGCTCGAGCAGTACTTC.

A few counts support this clonotype. The chain is built from TRBV6-5 and TRBJ2-3; D remains ambiguous. Trimming left V 0 bases short and J 2 bases short, with 9 bases between. The germline V gene has CDR1 MNHEY and CDR2 SVGAGI. The CDR3 totals 15 residues. Here the CDR3 reads CASSYSNGYTDTQYF. In DNA, the CDR3 is TGTGCCAGCAGTTACTCAAACGGGTACACAGATACGCAGTATTTT.

CDR3 DNA: TGTGCCAGCAGCCAAGAGGGGATCGGACACATGGAGCAGTACTTC. Protein: CASSQEGIGHMEQYF. The rearrangement links TRBV3-1 to TRBJ2-7; perhaps TRBD1 as D (5 bases). Germline CDR1 is LGHDT and CDR2 is YNNKEL (reference sequence). The CDR3 is 15 residues long. V was clipped by 0 bases and J by 7 bases, with 16 bases between them.

V gene TRBV30 combines with J gene TRBJ2-3, with D possibly called TRBD1 or TRBD2 (5 bases each). The CDR3 extends over 13 amino acids. Germline loops: CDR1 GTSNPN, CDR2 SVGIG (reference sequence). V shed 0 bases and J shed 4 bases, with 8 bases lying between them. The CDR3 loop reads CAWSVLGADTQYF. The CDR3 DNA sequence: TGTGCCTGGAGTGTTTTGGGGGCAGATACGCAGTATTTT.